This T cell receptor (beta chain) came from a study of T cell repertoires in cytomegalovirus infection. For the study at large: Indicated by public TCR beta signatures were CMV infection and matching HLA type. Study-wide results and limits: HLA-C-restricted CMV-specific TCR beta clonotypes were dominant in the ex vivo response. Frequencies of public TCR beta families were cumulated, and this identified carriers of CMV plus the relevant HLA.

Germline CDR1 reads DFQATT; CDR2 reads SNEGSKA (reference sequence). The CDR3 runs to 14 residues. V shed 6 bases and J shed 4 bases, with 18 bases lying between them. About this clonotype: Antigen unknown.

TCRdb itself ran the reads through MiXCR, one entry per CDR3 protein. This table holds hundreds of thousands of distinct CDR3 sequences, 20% to 25% found once. Sequenced material: CD8+ T cells from PBMCs. The chain combines TRBV20-1 with TRBJ1-2; D not certain. The TCR comes from a human donor in good health (CMV status not recorded). Some clones in this sample may be carry-over from other donors' samples. CDR3 in DNA: TGCAGTGCCCTAGATCCCAATTCAGGCTATGGCTACACCTTC. It yields the protein CSALDPNSGYGYTF.